The clone carrying this T cell receptor beta chain was counted ten times or more. As it was prepared, the TCRbeta library received unique molecular identifiers. Each CDR3 protein is one row after TCRdb ran MiXCR on the PCR reads. The sample shows over 550,000 distinct CDR3 sequences, roughly a tenth of them seen only once. The sample belongs to a study of T-cell reconstitution after alpha-beta-depleted transplantation in children. The CDR3 loop spans 16 amino acids. Trimming removed 3 bases from V and 5 bases from J; junction bases left unmatched: 10. Germline assignment: CDR1 SGHNT and CDR2 YYREEE (reference sequence).

The specimen was PBMCs from the stem cell graft donor, collected from the stem cell graft. This chain uses TRBV5-4 with TRBJ2-7; TRBD2 matches 11 bases. The origin of this receptor is a human donor who donated a stem cell graft to a child with acute myeloid leukemia. The CDR3 nucleotides read TGTGCCAGCAGCTCCGGACTAGCGGGTGATCGGAACGAGCAGTACTTC. This gives the protein CASSSGLAGDRNEQYF. Together with reference TRBV5-4 and TRBJ2-7, the CDR3 gives the full variable domain: ETGVTQSPTHLIKTRGQQVTLRCSSQSGHNTVSWYQQALGQGPQFIFQYYREEENGRGNFPPRFSGLQFPNYSSELNVNALELDDSALYLCASSSGLAGDRNEQYFGPGTRLTVT.